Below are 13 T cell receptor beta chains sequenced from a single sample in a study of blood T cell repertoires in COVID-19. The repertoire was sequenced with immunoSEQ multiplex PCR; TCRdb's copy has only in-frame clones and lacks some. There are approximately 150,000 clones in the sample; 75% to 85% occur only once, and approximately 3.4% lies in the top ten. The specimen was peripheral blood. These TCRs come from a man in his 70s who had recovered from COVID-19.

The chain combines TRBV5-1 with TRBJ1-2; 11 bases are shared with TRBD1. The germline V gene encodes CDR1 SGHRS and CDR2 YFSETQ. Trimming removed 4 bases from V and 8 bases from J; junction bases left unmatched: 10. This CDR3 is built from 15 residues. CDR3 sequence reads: CASSEGQGVRRGYTF. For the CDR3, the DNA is TGCGCCAGCAGCGAGGGACAGGGGGTTCGTCGGGGCTACACCTTC.

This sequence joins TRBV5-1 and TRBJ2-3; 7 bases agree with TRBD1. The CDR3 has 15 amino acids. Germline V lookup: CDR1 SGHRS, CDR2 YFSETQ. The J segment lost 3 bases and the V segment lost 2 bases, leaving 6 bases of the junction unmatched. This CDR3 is CASSFDRAATDTQYF. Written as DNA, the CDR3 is TGCGCCAGCAGCTTTGACAGGGCTGCTACAGATACGCAGTATTTT.

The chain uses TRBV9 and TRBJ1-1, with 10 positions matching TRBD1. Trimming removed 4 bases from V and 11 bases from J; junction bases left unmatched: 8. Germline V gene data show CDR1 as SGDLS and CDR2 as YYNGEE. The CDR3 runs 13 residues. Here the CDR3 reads CASSTGTGEHAFF. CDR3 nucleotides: TGTGCCAGCAGCACCGGGACAGGGGAGCACGCTTTCTTT.

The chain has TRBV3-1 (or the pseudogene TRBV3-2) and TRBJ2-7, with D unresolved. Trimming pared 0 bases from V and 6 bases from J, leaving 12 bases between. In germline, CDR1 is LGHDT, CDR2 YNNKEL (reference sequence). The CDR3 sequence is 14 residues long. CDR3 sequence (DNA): TGTGCCAGCAGCCAAGAGTTGCGAGCCCCCGAGCAGTACTTC. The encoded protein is CASSQELRAPEQYF.

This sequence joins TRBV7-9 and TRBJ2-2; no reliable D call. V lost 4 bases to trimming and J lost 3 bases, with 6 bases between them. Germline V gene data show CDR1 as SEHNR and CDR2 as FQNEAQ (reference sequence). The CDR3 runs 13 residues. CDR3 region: CASSYPDTGELFF. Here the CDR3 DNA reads TGTGCCAGCAGCTACCCGGACACCGGGGAGCTGTTTTTT.

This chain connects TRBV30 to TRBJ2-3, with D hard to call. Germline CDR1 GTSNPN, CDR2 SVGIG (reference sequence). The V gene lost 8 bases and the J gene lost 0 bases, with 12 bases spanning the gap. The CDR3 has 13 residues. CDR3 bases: TGTGCCCTGGCGGCGGCCAGCACAGATACGCAGTATTTT. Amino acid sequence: CALAAASTDTQYF.

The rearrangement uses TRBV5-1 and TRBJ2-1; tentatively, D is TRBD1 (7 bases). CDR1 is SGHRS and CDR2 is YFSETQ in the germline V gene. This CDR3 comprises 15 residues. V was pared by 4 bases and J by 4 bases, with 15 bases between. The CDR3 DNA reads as TGCGCCAGCAGCAAAGGGGGCGGGAATTACAATGAGCAGTTCTTC. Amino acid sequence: CASSKGGGNYNEQFF.

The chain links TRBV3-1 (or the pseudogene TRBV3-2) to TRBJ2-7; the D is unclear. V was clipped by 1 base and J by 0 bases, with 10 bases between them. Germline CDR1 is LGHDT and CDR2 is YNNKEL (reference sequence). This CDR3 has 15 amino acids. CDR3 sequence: CASSQGAGPSYEQYF. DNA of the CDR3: TGTGCCAGCAGCCAAGGTGCAGGTCCCTCCTACGAGCAGTACTTC.

CDR3 coding DNA: TGCGCCAGCAGCCAATATCCTACAGGGGGCGCTTTCTATGGCTACACCTTC. Its protein is CASSQYPTGGAFYGYTF. The rearrangement joins TRBV4-1 to TRBJ1-2; 9 nucleotides align to TRBD1. Trimming cost V 2 bases and J 4 bases; bases outside gene matches: 11. CDR3 length equals 17 residues. Germline-derived CDR1 and CDR2 are MGHRA and YSYEKL.

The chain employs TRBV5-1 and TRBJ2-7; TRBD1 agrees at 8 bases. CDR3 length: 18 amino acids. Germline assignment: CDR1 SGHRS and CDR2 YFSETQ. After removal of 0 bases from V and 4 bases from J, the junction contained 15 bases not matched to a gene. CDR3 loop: CASSLGGQVFMSTYEQYF. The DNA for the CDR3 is TGCGCCAGCAGCTTGGGGGGACAGGTCTTCATGAGTACGTACGAGCAGTACTTC.

CDR3 coding DNA: TGTGCCAGCAGCCAGACAGGGGGCCATGAAAAACTGTTTTTT. Translated: CASSQTGGHEKLFF. The chain combines TRBV7-2 with TRBJ1-4; TRBD1 agrees at 10 bases. This CDR3 region has 14 residues. CDR1 is SGHTA, CDR2 FQGNSA, per germline. The junction had 3 bases not matched to a gene; V was cut back by 5 bases and J by 6 bases.

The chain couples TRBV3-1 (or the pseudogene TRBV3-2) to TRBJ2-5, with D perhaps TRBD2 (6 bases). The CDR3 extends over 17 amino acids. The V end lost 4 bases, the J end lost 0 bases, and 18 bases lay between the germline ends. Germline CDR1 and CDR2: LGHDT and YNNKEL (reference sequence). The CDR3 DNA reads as TGTGCCAGCAGCCCCCCCCGGTTAGCGGAATACCAAGAGACCCAGTACTTC. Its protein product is CASSPPRLAEYQETQYF.

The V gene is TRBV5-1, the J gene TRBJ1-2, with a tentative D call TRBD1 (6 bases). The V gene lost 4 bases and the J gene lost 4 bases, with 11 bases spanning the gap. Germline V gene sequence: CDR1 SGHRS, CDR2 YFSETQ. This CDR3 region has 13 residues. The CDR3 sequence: CASSTGYVYGYTF. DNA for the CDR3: TGCGCCAGCAGCACAGGGTACGTCTATGGCTACACCTTC.